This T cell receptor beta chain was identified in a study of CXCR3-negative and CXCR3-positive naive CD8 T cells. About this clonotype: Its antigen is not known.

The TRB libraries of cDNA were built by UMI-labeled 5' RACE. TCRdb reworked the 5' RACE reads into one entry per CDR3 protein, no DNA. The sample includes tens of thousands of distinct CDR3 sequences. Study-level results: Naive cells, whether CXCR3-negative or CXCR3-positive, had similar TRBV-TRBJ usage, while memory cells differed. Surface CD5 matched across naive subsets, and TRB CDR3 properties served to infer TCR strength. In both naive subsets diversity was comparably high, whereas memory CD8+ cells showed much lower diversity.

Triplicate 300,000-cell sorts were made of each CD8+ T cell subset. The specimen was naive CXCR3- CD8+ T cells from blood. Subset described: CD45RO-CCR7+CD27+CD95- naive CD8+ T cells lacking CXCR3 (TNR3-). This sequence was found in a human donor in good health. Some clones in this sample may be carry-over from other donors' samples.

Here the CDR3 reads CASSLALGQKYSEAFF. The chain links TRBV11-1 to TRBJ1-1. The V gene's germline CDR1 is SGHAT and CDR2 FQDESV (reference sequence). The CDR3 has 16 residues.